This T cell receptor beta chain was identified during a study of blood T cell repertoires in COVID-19. Profiling relied on immunoSEQ multiplex PCR, and the TCRdb table lists in-frame clones only, not all of them. The sample lists 150,000 to 200,000 clones; approximately 78% were seen once. This CDR3 contains 12 residues. V lost 6 bases to trimming and J lost 0 bases, with 8 bases between them. Germline V gene lookup returns CDR1 SQVTM and CDR2 ANQGSEA. The chain carries TRBV29-1 and TRBJ1-2, with D tentatively TRBD1 (6 bases). Sequenced: peripheral blood. The TCR was taken from a human donor in a cohort sampled during active COVID-19. Here the CDR3 reads CSVDRPNYGYTF. The CDR3, as DNA: TGCAGCGTGGACAGACCTAACTATGGCTACACCTTC.